The 2 T cell receptor beta chains given below trace back to one sample, sequenced in a study of cytomegalovirus exposure and HLA in healthy donors. The PCR ran on 60 Vbeta and 13 Jbeta primers. Clones were sequenced by immunoSEQ multiplex PCR, and TCRdb holds only the in-frame ones, with some missing. The sample consists of 95,000 to 150,000 clones, about four fifths of them appearing once. Input material: PBMCs. The receptors were sampled from a woman in her sixties in good health and CMV-seropositive.

V is TRBV13 and J is TRBJ2-1; 7 bases line up with TRBD2. Germline V CDR1 and CDR2: PRHDT, FYEKMQ (reference sequence). V was pared by 5 bases and J by 8 bases, with 15 bases of the junction left unmatched. CDR3 length: 16 amino acids. CDR3 region: CASSPRGGRGLDEQFF. DNA for the CDR3: TGTGCCAGCAGCCCCCGTGGTGGGAGGGGTTTGGATGAGCAGTTCTTC.

The V and J genes are TRBV2 and TRBJ2-7; D unclear. The CDR3 covers 16 residues. Germline V lookup: CDR1 SNHLY, CDR2 FYNNEI. The V end was cut by 3 bases, the J end by 1 base, with 16 bases between. For the CDR3, the DNA is TGTGCCAGCAGTGAGGAGCCACCCTTCCGATCCTACGAGCAGTACTTC. Amino acid sequence: CASSEEPPFRSYEQYF.